These T cell receptor beta chains were read from a single sample in a study of cytotoxic CD8 clonotypes in ibrutinib-treated CLL. The method was immunoSEQ multiplex PCR; TCRdb's version includes in-frame clones alone and lacks a portion of them. The table has about 160,000 clones, around 84% seen once. The source was PBMCs, collected after 12 months of ibrutinib treatment. Source of these receptors: a human donor with chronic lymphocytic leukemia. Each CDR3 is given with its conserved first and last residue. A D gene is named only where the DNA matches it firmly.

CASSLGARGSTDTQYF TRBJ2-3 TRBV5-1 NA
CASSFKWDQPYNEQFF TRBJ2-1 TRBV11-2 NA
CASSAGDGITDTQYF TRBJ2-3 TRBV18 NA
CASSSQTGDYGYTF TRBJ1-2 TRBV27 TRBD1
CASPPSALAGAGSLNTQYF TRBJ2-3 TRBV28 TRBD2
CASSRDRAYEQYF TRBJ2-7 TRBV7-2 TRBD1
CATSRGGGSSPLHF TRBJ1-6 TRBV15 NA
CASSNTDGVWNTEAFF TRBJ1-1 TRBV11-2 NA
CASSPPNQPVVETQYF TRBJ2-5 TRBV18 NA
CASSIGTGLISYEQYF TRBJ2-7 TRBV19 TRBD1
CASRNDRGEGYTF TRBJ1-2 TRBV6-1 TRBD1
CASSPKAGATGELFF TRBJ2-2 TRBV7-2 TRBD2
CASRPAEGVEGTDTQYF TRBJ2-3 TRBV7-8 NA
CASSRQGARETQYF TRBJ2-5 TRBV11-2 TRBD1
CASSQDRTGYGYTF TRBJ1-2 TRBV4-3 NA
CASSAGVMNTEAFF TRBJ1-1 TRBV5-1 NA
CASSLTGTGIKNRQFF TRBJ2-1 TRBV28 TRBD1
CASSSAGSYEQYF TRBJ2-7 TRBV27 NA